These 25 T cell receptor beta chains were sequenced from one sample in a study of cytomegalovirus exposure and HLA in healthy donors. The PCR used 60 Vbeta and 13 Jbeta primers. The table came from immunoSEQ multiplex PCR; TCRdb's copy has only in-frame clones and leaves some out. Among 110,000 to 150,000 clones listed, around 75% were seen once. The source material was PBMCs. The source is a man aged 30 to 45 in good health and CMV-seronegative.

The chain employs TRBV7-9 and TRBJ1-4, with D unclear. The CDR3 runs to 14 residues. The germline V gene encodes CDR1 SEHNR and CDR2 FQNEAQ (reference sequence). Trimming removed 3 bases from V and 3 bases from J, with 8 bases in between. DNA for the CDR3: TGTGCCAGCAGCTTGACCGGGGCTAATGAAAAACTGTTTTTT. Its translation: CASSLTGANEKLFF.

This chain links TRBV4-2 with TRBJ2-1, with D perhaps matching TRBD1 (6 bases). Per the germline V gene, CDR1 is LGHNA and CDR2 is YNFKEQ. The CDR3 is 15 residues long. Trimming pared 0 bases from V and 7 bases from J, leaving 13 bases between. CDR3 region: CASSQDLAGVNEQFF. CDR3 nucleotides: TGTGCCAGCAGCCAAGATTTGGCAGGGGTGAATGAGCAGTTCTTC.

Worth noting for this clone: An end of the junction does not agree with germline; a read error may underlie this. V is TRBV13 and J is TRBJ1-3; D not resolved. CDR1 is PRHDT and CDR2 is FYEKMQ in the germline V gene (reference sequence). This CDR3 contains 12 residues. DNA of the CDR3: TGTGCCAGCAGCACCCCCGCGGGGAGGCCAAATTTT. The encoded protein is CASSTPAGRPNF.

This clone was detected only a few times. The gene calls are TRBV2 and TRBJ1-1; TRBD1 matches 7 bases. After removal of 3 bases from V and 6 bases from J, the junction contained 10 bases not matched to a gene. CDR1 is SNHLY, CDR2 FYNNEI, per germline. The CDR3 runs to 15 residues. The CDR3 DNA is TGTGCCAGCAGTGATTCGTCAGGGGGTCCTGCTGAAGCTTTCTTT. It specifies CASSDSSGGPAEAFF.

V usage is TRBV28 and J usage is TRBJ1-2; the match to TRBD1 covers 7 bases. The length of the CDR3 is 13 residues. Germline loops: CDR1 MDHEN, CDR2 SYDVKM. The junction had 3 bases not matched to a gene; V was cut back by 4 bases and J by 4 bases. The DNA for the CDR3 is TGTGCCAGCAGTTCACAGGGGATCTATGGCTACACCTTC. Residues: CASSSQGIYGYTF.

This clone was detected once. V usage is TRBV11-3 and J usage is TRBJ2-1; D is perhaps TRBD1 (5 bases). There are 17 residues in the CDR3. Germline CDR1 and CDR2: SGHNT and YENEEA. The V end lost 5 bases, the J end lost 5 bases, and 22 bases lay between the germline ends. The CDR3 sequence: CASSQGAAELRDNEQFF. CDR3 in DNA: TGTGCCAGCAGCCAGGGTGCGGCAGAGCTTAGGGACAATGAGCAGTTCTTC.

V usage is TRBV7-9 and J usage is TRBJ1-1; no definite D call. Between the trimmed V and J ends, which lost 5 bases and 5 bases, there was a span of 12 bases. CDR3 length: 13 amino acids. The germline V gene encodes CDR1 SEHNR and CDR2 FQNEAQ (reference sequence). The CDR3 sequence: CASSVPGTTEAFF. CDR3 DNA sequence: TGTGCCAGCAGCGTACCGGGAACGACTGAAGCTTTCTTT. Full variable domain (outside the CDR3, taken from reference TRBV7-9 and TRBJ1-1): DTGVSQNPRHKITKRGQNVTFRCDPISEHNRLYWYRQTLGQGPEFLTYFQNEAQLEKSRLLSDRFSAERPKGSFSTLEIQRTEQGDSAMYLCASSVPGTTEAFFGQGTRLTVV.

The chain has TRBV4-2 and TRBJ2-2; 11 positions match TRBD2. Germline trimming cut 0 bases from V and 1 base from J; bases unmatched to any gene: 7. Germline CDR1 LGHNA, CDR2 YNFKEQ. This CDR3 spans 19 amino acids. This CDR3 is CASSQEALAGGGNTGELFF. The CDR3 DNA is TGTGCCAGCAGCCAAGAGGCGCTAGCGGGGGGAGGGAACACCGGGGAGCTGTTTTTT.

The genes are TRBV7-9 and TRBJ1-6, with 7 bases fitting TRBD1. Germline assignment: CDR1 SEHNR and CDR2 FQNEAQ (reference sequence). V gave up 5 bases and J gave up 2 bases; unmatched junction bases: 6. The length of the CDR3 is 16 residues. The CDR3, as DNA: TGTGCCAGCAGCGAACGACAGGGAACCTATAATTCACCCCTCCACTTT. It codes for CASSERQGTYNSPLHF.

CDR3 in amino acids: CASSPRGTGEETQYF. The CDR3 DNA reads as TGTGCCAGCTCACCACGCGGGACAGGGGAAGAGACCCAGTACTTC. J is TRBJ2-5 and V is TRBV18; TRBD1 aligns across 10 bases. The germline CDR1 and CDR2 sequences are KGHSH and LQKENI. This CDR3 spans 15 amino acids. Losses at the gene ends were 1 base for V and 3 bases for J; bases not matched to a gene: 2.

This clone turned up a few times. The rearrangement links TRBV25-1 to TRBJ2-5, with 11 bases lining up with TRBD2. The V gene end was trimmed by 5 bases and the J gene end by 5 bases; junction bases not matched to a gene: 10. The CDR3 extends over 16 amino acids. Per the germline V gene, CDR1 is MGHDK and CDR2 is SYGVNS. CDR3 in DNA: TGTGCCAGCAGTCCCGGAGGTGTAGCGGGAGGGGAGACCCAGTACTTC. Amino acids: CASSPGGVAGGETQYF.

V and J are TRBV5-5 and TRBJ1-1; no clear D. The CDR3 sequence is 13 residues long. The V end lost 2 bases, the J end lost 3 bases, and 8 bases lay between the germline ends. Germline V lookup: CDR1 SGHKS, CDR2 YYEKEE (reference sequence). CDR3 loop: CASSFGVDTEAFF. The CDR3 region has the DNA TGTGCCAGCAGCTTCGGGGTAGACACTGAAGCTTTCTTT.

V gene TRBV2 combines with J gene TRBJ2-5, with D unresolved. The CDR3 totals 11 residues. The germline CDR1 and CDR2 sequences are SNHLY and FYNNEI. V was clipped by 5 bases and J by 2 bases, with 3 bases between them. The CDR3 region is CASSYQETQYF. DNA for the CDR3: TGTGCCAGCAGTTATCAAGAGACCCAGTACTTC.

This chain uses TRBV15 with TRBJ1-4; D might be TRBD1 (6 bases). The CDR3 has 15 residues. V was trimmed by 1 base and J by 5 bases, leaving 11 bases between them. Per the germline V gene, CDR1 is LNHNV and CDR2 is YYDKDF (reference sequence). DNA for the CDR3: TGTGCCACCAGCAGAGTAATGCAGGGGAATGAAAAACTGTTTTTT. Its protein product is CATSRVMQGNEKLFF.

The rearrangement links TRBV18 to TRBJ2-7; 14 bases align to TRBD2. Germline values: CDR1 KGHSH, CDR2 LQKENI. This CDR3 comprises 18 residues. J lost 4 bases, V lost 5 bases, and 13 bases had no gene match. CDR3 loop: CASSSWTSGGPGQYEQYF. CDR3 DNA: TGTGCCAGCTCATCCTGGACTAGCGGGGGGCCAGGACAATACGAGCAGTACTTC.

The gene calls are TRBV5-1 and TRBJ2-3; 10 positions agree with TRBD2. This CDR3 is 16 amino acids long. Looked up from germline, CDR1 is SGHRS and CDR2 is YFSETQ. Trimming took 1 base from V and 2 from J; bases not matched to a gene: 4. CDR3: CASSLPTSGTTDTQYF. The CDR3 DNA reads TGCGCCAGCAGCTTGCCAACTAGCGGGACCACAGATACGCAGTATTTT. Drawing the rest from reference TRBV5-1 and TRBJ2-3, the complete variable domain is KAGVTQTPRYLIKTRGQQVTLSCSPISGHRSVSWYQQTPGQGLQFLFEYFSETQRNKGNFPGRFSGRQFSNSRSEMNVSTLELGDSALYLCASSLPTSGTTDTQYFGPGTRLTVL.

The rearrangement joins TRBV27 to TRBJ2-6; D is perhaps TRBD1 (5 bases). The V gene's germline CDR1 is MNHEY and CDR2 SMNVEV (reference sequence). V was cut by 2 bases and J by 3 bases, with 11 bases left in between. The CDR3 has 16 residues. This CDR3 reads CASSLTGASGANVLTF. The CDR3 bases are TGTGCCAGCAGTTTAACAGGCGCGAGTGGGGCCAACGTCCTGACTTTC.

The rearrangement uses TRBV30 and TRBJ2-7; tentative D call: TRBD1 (5 bases). There are 14 residues in the CDR3. Germline lookup yields CDR1 GTSNPN and CDR2 SVGIG (reference sequence). The V end lost 8 bases, the J end lost 2 bases, and 19 bases lay between the germline ends. The DNA for the CDR3 is TGTGCCAGACGCCAGGACACCGTCCCCTACGAGCAGTACTTC. The encoded protein is CARRQDTVPYEQYF.

J is TRBJ1-1 and V is TRBV11-2, with D uncertain. V lost 10 bases to trimming and J lost 4 bases, with 22 bases between them. The CDR3 runs 15 residues. CDR1 is SGHAT, CDR2 FQNNGV, per germline. The CDR3 nucleotides are TGTGCCACCTCCCTGGGCTTCCCCCGGGGCACTGAAGCTTTCTTT. Encoded protein: CATSLGFPRGTEAFF.

The chain uses TRBV5-1 and TRBJ2-1, with D tentatively TRBD2 (6 bases). V was cut by 0 bases and J by 3 bases, with 13 bases left in between. The CDR3 sequence is 16 residues long. Per germline, CDR1 SGHRS and CDR2 YFSETQ. CDR3 sequence reads: CASSLGRETLYNEQFF. The CDR3 nucleotides read TGCGCCAGCAGCTTGGGGCGGGAAACCCTCTACAATGAGCAGTTCTTC.

This clone has a single count. The V call is TRBV28, the J call TRBJ2-7; possible D gene TRBD1, 6 bases. V was clipped by 7 bases and J by 0 bases, with 13 bases between them. Looked up from germline, CDR1 is MDHEN and CDR2 is SYDVKM. The CDR3 sequence is 14 residues long. The CDR3 is CASIPGVGSYEQYF. CDR3 nucleotide sequence: TGTGCCAGCATTCCAGGGGTTGGCTCCTACGAGCAGTACTTC.

The chain joins TRBV10-3 to TRBJ1-2; D is perhaps TRBD1 (5 bases). CDR1 is ENHRY and CDR2 is SYGVKD in the germline V gene. Trimming left V 4 bases short and J 6 bases short, with 12 bases between. The CDR3 has 13 residues. The CDR3 spells CAISAGGRDGYTF. DNA of the CDR3: TGTGCCATCAGTGCCGGGGGGAGGGATGGCTACACCTTC.

In this sample, this clone turned up a few times. The V gene is TRBV10-3, the J gene TRBJ2-1; TRBD2 agrees at 13 bases. V lost 5 bases and J lost 5; bases outside the gene matches: 0. The CDR3 is made up of 14 amino acids. Germline values: CDR1 ENHRY, CDR2 SYGVKD. The CDR3 reads CAISTSGGDNEQFF. The CDR3 coding sequence is TGTGCCATCAGTACTAGCGGGGGGGACAATGAGCAGTTCTTC.

V usage is TRBV6-5 and J usage is TRBJ1-4; D is unresolved. The V gene lost 0 bases and the J gene lost 10 bases, with 6 bases spanning the gap. CDR1 is MNHEY and CDR2 is SVGAGI in the germline V gene. The CDR3 is made up of 12 amino acids. The CDR3 region is CASSYSEGKLFF. CDR3 sequence (DNA): TGTGCCAGCAGTTACTCCGAGGGAAAACTGTTTTTT.

V usage is TRBV7-9 and J usage is TRBJ2-2, with TRBD2 identical over 9 bases. This CDR3 region has 16 residues. Germline V gene sequence: CDR1 SEHNR, CDR2 FQNEAQ (reference sequence). Germline trimming cut 5 bases from V and 0 bases from J; bases unmatched to any gene: 4. CDR3 in amino acids: CASSGRGGANTGELFF. The CDR3, as DNA: TGTGCCAGCAGCGGTCGCGGGGGGGCGAACACCGGGGAGCTGTTTTTT.